This TCR beta chain was captured in a study of T cells in Graves' hyperthyroidism and ophthalmopathy. Regarding this clonotype: What it binds is not known.

Amplification of TCR beta CDR3 regions used RNA as the template. HTBI primers were employed in a first-round RT-PCR of the TCR CDR3. TCRdb re-called the multiplex PCR reads through MiXCR, storing one row per CDR3 protein. The repertoire holds more than 100,000 distinct CDR3 sequences, with about 45% as singletons. Graves' hyperthyroidism is called stable when ophthalmopathy does not progress within 18 months. Uncontrolled infection, other autoimmune disease, pregnancy and lactation each barred patients from inclusion. The V gene's germline CDR1 is LGHNA and CDR2 YNFKEQ. V was pared by 3 bases and J by 5 bases, with 10 bases of the junction left unmatched. CDR3 length: 19 residues. The study's findings and limits: Using 13 V-J features, a model discriminated ophthalmopathy from stable hyperthyroidism. Blood held most thyroid clonotypes expanded above 0.001 frequency.

The clonotype originates from a man between 40 and 49 years old with Graves' hyperthyroidism. Sequencing used blood. V is TRBV4-2 and J is TRBJ2-1, with 16 bases that match TRBD2. The DNA for the CDR3 is TGTGCCAGCAGCCATCAGGGACTAGCGGGGGGGTCCCAACACAATGAGCAGTTCTTC. Translating it yields CASSHQGLAGGSQHNEQFF.